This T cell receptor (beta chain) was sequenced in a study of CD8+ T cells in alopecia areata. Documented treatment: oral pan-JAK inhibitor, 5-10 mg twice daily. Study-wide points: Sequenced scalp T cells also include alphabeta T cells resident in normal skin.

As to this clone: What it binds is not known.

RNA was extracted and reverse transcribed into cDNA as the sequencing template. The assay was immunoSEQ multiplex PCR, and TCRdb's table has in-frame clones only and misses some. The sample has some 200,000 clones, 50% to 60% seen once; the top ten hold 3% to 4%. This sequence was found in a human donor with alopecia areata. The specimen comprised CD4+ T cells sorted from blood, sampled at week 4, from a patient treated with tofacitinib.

The CDR3 bases are TGTGCCAGCGGGACGCTTCTGGGACGTTCACCCCTCCACTTT. Protein: CASGTLLGRSPLHF. The V call is TRBV28, the J call TRBJ1-6; D possibly corresponds to TRBD1 (5 bases). Trimming shortened V by 8 bases and J by 9 bases, and 17 bases separated the two germline ends. The CDR3 covers 14 residues. Germline CDR1 reads MDHEN; CDR2 reads SYDVKM.